What follows is one T cell receptor (beta chain) and its context. This sample is part of a study of blood T cell repertoires in COVID-19. In the study's own analysis: Counts of nucleated cells, estimated from reference gene primer amplification, were obtained. Clones were read by immunoSEQ multiplex PCR, and TCRdb kept only the in-frame ones, dropping some. The V and J calls and clone size come from that table; D and trimming were worked out from the DNA. The table includes roughly 300,000 clones, just under 90% detected once. V was clipped by 4 bases and J by 9 bases; unmatched bases: 3. CDR1 SNHLY and CDR2 FYNNEI come from the germline V gene. The CDR3 has 13 amino acids.

This chain uses TRBV2 with TRBJ2-2, with 9 bases fitting TRBD1. Sequencing was carried out using peripheral blood. This receptor was taken from a woman in her thirties with COVID-19, enrolled during active disease. The CDR3: CASSGGQGRELFF. Here the CDR3 DNA reads TGTGCCAGCAGTGGGGGACAGGGAAGGGAGCTGTTTTTT.